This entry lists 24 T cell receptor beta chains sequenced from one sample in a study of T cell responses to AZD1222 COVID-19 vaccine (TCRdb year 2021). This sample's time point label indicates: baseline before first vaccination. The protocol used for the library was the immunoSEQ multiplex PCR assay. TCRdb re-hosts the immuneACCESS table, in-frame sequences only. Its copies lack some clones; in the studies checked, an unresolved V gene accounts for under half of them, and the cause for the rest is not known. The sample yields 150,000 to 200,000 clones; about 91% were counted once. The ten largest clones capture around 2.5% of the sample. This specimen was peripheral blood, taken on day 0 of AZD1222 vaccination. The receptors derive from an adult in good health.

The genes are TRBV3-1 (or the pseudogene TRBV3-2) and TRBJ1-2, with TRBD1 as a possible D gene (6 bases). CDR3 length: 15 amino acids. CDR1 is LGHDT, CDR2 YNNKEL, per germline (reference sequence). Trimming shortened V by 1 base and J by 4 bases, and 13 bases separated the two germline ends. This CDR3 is CASSQGTENFYGYTF. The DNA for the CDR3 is TGTGCCAGCAGCCAAGGGACAGAAAACTTCTATGGCTACACCTTC.

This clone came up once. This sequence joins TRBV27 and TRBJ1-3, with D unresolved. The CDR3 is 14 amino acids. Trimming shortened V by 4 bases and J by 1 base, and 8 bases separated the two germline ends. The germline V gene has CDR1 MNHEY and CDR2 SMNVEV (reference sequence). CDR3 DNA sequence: TGTGCCAGCAGTTACGACGGGTCTGGAAACACCATATATTTT. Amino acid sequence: CASSYDGSGNTIYF.

The CDR3 bases are TGTGCCAGCAGCTTGGGTAGGGGGCACAGAAAGGGAAAGACCCAGTACTTC. Protein sequence: CASSLGRGHRKGKTQYF. This chain links TRBV7-3 with TRBJ2-5, with 7 nucleotides matching TRBD1. From germline, CDR1 is SGHTA and CDR2 FQGTGA. Trimming at V came to 3 bases and at J to 6 bases, leaving 16 bases not matched to a gene. CDR3 length equals 17 residues.

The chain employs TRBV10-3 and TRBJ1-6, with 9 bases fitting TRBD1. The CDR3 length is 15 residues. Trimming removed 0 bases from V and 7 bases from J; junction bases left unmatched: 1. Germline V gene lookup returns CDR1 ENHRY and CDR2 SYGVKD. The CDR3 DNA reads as TGTGCCATCAGTGAGTCGGACAGGGGAAATTCACCCCTCCACTTT. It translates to CAISESDRGNSPLHF.

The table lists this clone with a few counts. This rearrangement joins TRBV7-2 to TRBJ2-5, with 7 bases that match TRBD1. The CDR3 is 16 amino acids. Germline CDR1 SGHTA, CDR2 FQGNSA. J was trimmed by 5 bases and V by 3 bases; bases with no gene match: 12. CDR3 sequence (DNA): TGTGCCAGCAGCTTTAACTCACAGGGGAATGGGGAGACCCAGTACTTC. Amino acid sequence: CASSFNSQGNGETQYF.

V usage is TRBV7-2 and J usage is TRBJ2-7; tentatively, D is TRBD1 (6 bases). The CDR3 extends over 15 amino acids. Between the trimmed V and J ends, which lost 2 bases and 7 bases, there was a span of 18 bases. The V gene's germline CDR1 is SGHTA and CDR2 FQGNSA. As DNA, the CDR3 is TGTGCCAGCAGCTTAACGGTAGCAGGGGAACGGGAGCAGTACTTC. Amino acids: CASSLTVAGEREQYF.

Here the CDR3 reads CASSLQDNEQFF. CDR3 coding DNA: TGTGCCAGCAGTTTACAGGACAATGAGCAGTTCTTC. The J gene is TRBJ2-1, the V gene TRBV28; D not resolved. V was pared by 2 bases and J by 5 bases, with 4 bases between. The germline CDR1 and CDR2 sequences are MDHEN and SYDVKM. CDR3 length equals 12 residues.

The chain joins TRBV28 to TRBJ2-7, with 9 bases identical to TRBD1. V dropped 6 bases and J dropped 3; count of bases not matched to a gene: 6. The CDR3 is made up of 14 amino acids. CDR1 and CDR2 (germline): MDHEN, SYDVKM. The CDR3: CASRTGTGIYEQYF. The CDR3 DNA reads TGTGCCAGCAGGACCGGGACAGGGATCTACGAGCAGTACTTC.

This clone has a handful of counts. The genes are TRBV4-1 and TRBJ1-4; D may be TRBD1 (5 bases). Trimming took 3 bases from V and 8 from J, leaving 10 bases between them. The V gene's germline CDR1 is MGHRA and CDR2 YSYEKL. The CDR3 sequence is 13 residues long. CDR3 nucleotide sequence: TGCGCCAGCAGCCAGACGGGGGGGGAAAAACTGTTTTTT. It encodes CASSQTGGEKLFF.

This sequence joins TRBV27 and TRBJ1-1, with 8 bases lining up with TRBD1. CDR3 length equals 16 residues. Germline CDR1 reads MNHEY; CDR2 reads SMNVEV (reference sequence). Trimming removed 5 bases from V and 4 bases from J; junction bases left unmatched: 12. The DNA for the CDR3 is TGTGCCAGCAGTACGCAATCAGGGGGCGGGGGCACTGAAGCTTTCTTT. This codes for CASSTQSGGGGTEAFF.

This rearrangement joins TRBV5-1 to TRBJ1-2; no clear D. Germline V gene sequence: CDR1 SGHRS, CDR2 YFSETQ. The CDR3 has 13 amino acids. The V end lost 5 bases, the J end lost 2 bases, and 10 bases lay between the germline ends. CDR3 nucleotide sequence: TGCGCCAGCAGTCCCGAGCGGAACTATGGCTACACCTTC. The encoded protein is CASSPERNYGYTF.

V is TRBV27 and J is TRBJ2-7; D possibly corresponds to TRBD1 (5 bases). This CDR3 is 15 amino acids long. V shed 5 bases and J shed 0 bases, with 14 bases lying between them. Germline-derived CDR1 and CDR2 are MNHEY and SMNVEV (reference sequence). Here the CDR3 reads CASSPKQVTSYEQYF. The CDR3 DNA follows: TGTGCCAGCAGTCCGAAACAGGTTACCTCCTACGAGCAGTACTTC.

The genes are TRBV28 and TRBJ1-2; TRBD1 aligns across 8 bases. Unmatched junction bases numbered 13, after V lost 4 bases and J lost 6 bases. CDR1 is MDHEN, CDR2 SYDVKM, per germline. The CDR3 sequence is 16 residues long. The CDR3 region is CASSSPGQGLADGYTF. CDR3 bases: TGTGCCAGCAGTTCACCAGGACAGGGTTTGGCGGATGGCTACACCTTC.

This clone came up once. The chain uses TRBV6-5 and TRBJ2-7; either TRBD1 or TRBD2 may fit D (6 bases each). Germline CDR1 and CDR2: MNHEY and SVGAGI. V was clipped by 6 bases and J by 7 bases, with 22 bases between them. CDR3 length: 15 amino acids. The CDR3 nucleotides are TGTGCCAGCAGCCACCGGGACACATACAGCGGGGAGCAGTACTTC. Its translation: CASSHRDTYSGEQYF.

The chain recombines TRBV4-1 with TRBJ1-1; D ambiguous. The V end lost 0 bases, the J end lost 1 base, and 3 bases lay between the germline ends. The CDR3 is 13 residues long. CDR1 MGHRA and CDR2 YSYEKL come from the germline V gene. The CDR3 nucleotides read TGCGCCAGCAGCCAAGATGGGAACACTGAAGCTTTCTTT. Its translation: CASSQDGNTEAFF.

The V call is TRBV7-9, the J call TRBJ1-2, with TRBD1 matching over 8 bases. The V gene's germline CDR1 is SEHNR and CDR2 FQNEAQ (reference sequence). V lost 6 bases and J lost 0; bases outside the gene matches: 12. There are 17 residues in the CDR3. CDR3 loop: CASRLDREIPPNYGYTF. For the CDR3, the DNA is TGTGCCAGCAGGTTGGACAGGGAGATACCTCCTAACTATGGCTACACCTTC.

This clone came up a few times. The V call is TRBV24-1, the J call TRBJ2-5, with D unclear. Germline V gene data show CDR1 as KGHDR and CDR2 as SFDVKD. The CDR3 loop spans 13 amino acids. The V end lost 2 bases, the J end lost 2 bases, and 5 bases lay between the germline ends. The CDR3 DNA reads TGTGCCACCAGTGATTCAAATCAAGAGACCCAGTACTTC. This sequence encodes CATSDSNQETQYF.

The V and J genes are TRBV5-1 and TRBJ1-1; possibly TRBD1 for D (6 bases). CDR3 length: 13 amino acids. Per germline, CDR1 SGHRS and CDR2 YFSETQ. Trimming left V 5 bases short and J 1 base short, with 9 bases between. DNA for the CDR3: TGCGCCAGCAGTACCAGGGGGAACACTGAAGCTTTCTTT. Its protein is CASSTRGNTEAFF.

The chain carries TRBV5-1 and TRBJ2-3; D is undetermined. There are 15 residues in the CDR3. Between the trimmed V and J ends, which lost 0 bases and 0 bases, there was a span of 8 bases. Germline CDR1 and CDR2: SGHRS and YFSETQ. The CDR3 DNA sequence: TGCGCCAGCAGCTTGGCCTTGACGAGCACAGATACGCAGTATTTT. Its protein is CASSLALTSTDTQYF.

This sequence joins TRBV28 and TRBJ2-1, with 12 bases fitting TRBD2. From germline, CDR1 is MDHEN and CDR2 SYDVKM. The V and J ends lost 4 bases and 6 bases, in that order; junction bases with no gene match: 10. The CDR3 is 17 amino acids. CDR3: CASSSHRLAGALNEQFF. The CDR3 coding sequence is TGTGCCAGCAGTTCCCACCGACTAGCGGGAGCGCTCAATGAGCAGTTCTTC.

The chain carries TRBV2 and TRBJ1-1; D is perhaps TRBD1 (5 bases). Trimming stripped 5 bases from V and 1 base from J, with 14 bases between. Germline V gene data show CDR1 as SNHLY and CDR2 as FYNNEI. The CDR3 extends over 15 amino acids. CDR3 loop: CASSSGPFQNTEAFF. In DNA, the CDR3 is TGTGCCAGCAGTTCGGGACCTTTTCAGAACACTGAAGCTTTCTTT.

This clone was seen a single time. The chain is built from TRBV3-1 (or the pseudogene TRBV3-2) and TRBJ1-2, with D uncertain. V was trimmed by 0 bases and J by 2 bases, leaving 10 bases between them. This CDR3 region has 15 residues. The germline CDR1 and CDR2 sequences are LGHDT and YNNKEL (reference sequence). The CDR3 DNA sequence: TGTGCCAGCAGCCAAGATAAGGGCTGGAACTATGGCTACACCTTC. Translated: CASSQDKGWNYGYTF.

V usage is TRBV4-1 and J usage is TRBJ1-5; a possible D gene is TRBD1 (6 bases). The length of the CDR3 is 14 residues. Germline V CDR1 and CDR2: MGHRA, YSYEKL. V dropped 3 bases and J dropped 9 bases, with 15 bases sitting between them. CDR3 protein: CASSHPGVSGPQHF. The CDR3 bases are TGCGCCAGCAGCCACCCAGGGGTATCGGGGCCCCAGCATTTT.

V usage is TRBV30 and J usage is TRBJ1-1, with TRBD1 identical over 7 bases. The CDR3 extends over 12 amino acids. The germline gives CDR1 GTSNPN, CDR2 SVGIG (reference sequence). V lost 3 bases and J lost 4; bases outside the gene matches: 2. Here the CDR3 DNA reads TGTGCCTGGAGAACAGGGGCCACTGAAGCTTTCTTT. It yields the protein CAWRTGATEAFF.